Listed here is a single T cell receptor beta chain. CDR1 and CDR2 (germline): LNHDA, SQIVND (reference sequence). The CDR3 consists of 14 residues. The germline V and J ends were trimmed by 7 bases and 1 base, with 13 bases remaining between them. This entry belongs to a study of blood T cell repertoires in COVID-19. In the study overall: The United States, Italy and Spain supplied acute and convalescent COVID-19 samples. From T cells, B-cell-depleted T cells, or PBMCs came the material, which was cDNA or gDNA.

Study processing details: For nucleated cells, counts were estimated from reference gene primer amplification. The method was immunoSEQ multiplex PCR; TCRdb's version includes in-frame clones alone and lacks a portion of them. That table gives V, J and clone size, and the DNA gave D and trimming. Among 150,000 to 200,000 clones, around 89% were seen once, and the ten largest hold approximately 4.5%. Sample: peripheral blood. The sequence derives from a human donor in a cohort sampled during active COVID-19. The chain combines TRBV19 with TRBJ1-1; D gene uncertain. CDR3 sequence: CASISRHRNTEAFF. Written as DNA, the CDR3 is TGTGCCAGTATAAGCAGACACAGGAACACTGAAGCTTTCTTT.